The 22 T cell receptor beta chains in this list originate from one sample, sequenced in a study of PD-1 blockade in mismatch repair-deficient tumors. This table comes from immunoSEQ multiplex PCR, and its TCRdb copy is limited to in-frame clones, with some not included. The data show 30,000 to 40,000 clones, about 85% seen once. This sample comprised PBMCs, obtained roughly 6 weeks after starting pembrolizumab. Receptor source: an adult with mismatch repair-deficient cancer.

The V and J genes are TRBV10-3 and TRBJ2-7; D is possibly TRBD1 (6 bases). The CDR3 loop spans 13 amino acids. Germline V gene lookup returns CDR1 ENHRY and CDR2 SYGVKD. The V gene lost 4 bases and the J gene lost 4 bases, with 11 bases spanning the gap. DNA for the CDR3: TGTGCCATCAGTGGTTGGCAGGGGTACGAGCAGTACTTC. Protein sequence: CAISGWQGYEQYF.

The sample holds a few counts of this clone. V gene TRBV6-1 combines with J gene TRBJ2-7, with TRBD2 matching over 14 bases. Germline V gives CDR1 MNHNS, CDR2 SASEGT. J gave up 4 bases and V 4 bases, and 6 bases lay outside the gene matches. The CDR3 loop spans 16 amino acids. The CDR3 sequence is CASSASGLAGAYEQYF. The CDR3 coding sequence is TGTGCCAGCAGTGCATCGGGACTAGCGGGAGCGTACGAGCAGTACTTC.

The chain joins TRBV19 to TRBJ1-4; maybe TRBD1 (6 bases). From germline, CDR1 is LNHDA and CDR2 SQIVND (reference sequence). The CDR3 has 18 amino acids. V was shortened by 3 bases and J by 5 bases, with 22 bases between the two germline ends. The CDR3 region is CASSMGRTASSLNEKLFF. CDR3 bases: TGTGCCAGTAGTATGGGTAGGACAGCCTCCTCACTGAATGAAAAACTGTTTTTT.

The J gene is TRBJ2-1, the V gene TRBV13, with 9 bases aligning to TRBD2. The germline gives CDR1 PRHDT, CDR2 FYEKMQ (reference sequence). The CDR3 is 18 residues long. V lost 1 base, J lost 8 bases, and 15 bases stayed unmatched. The chain's CDR3 is CASSLVKSLSGSIDEQFF. Written as DNA, the CDR3 is TGTGCCAGCAGCTTAGTAAAGTCGCTTAGCGGGAGCATCGATGAGCAGTTCTTC.

The chain couples TRBV23-1 to TRBJ2-1, with a weak D call TRBD1 (5 bases). Being an ORF, TRBV23-1 has a function that is uncertain. This CDR3 spans 14 amino acids. Trimming stripped 2 bases from V and 8 bases from J, with 13 bases between. CDR3: CASSQRTGGDEQFF. The DNA of the CDR3 is TGCGCCAGCAGTCAACGTACAGGTGGGGATGAGCAGTTCTTC.

This clone was picked up one time. The chain combines TRBV19 with TRBJ2-5; 10 bases agree with TRBD2. V was pared by 0 bases and J by 5 bases, with 3 bases of the junction left unmatched. The CDR3 spans 15 residues. Per the germline V gene, CDR1 is LNHDA and CDR2 is SQIVND (reference sequence). CDR3 amino acids: CASSIELAGLETQYF. In DNA, the CDR3 is TGTGCCAGTAGTATAGAACTAGCGGGATTGGAGACCCAGTACTTC.

V is TRBV18 and J is TRBJ2-5; 9 bases align to TRBD2. After removal of 1 base from V and 5 bases from J, the junction contained 8 bases not matched to a gene. The CDR3 consists of 16 residues. The germline gives CDR1 KGHSH, CDR2 LQKENI. The CDR3 here is CASSPLSSGTGETQYF. CDR3 bases: TGTGCCAGCTCACCACTGTCTAGCGGGACCGGGGAGACCCAGTACTTC.

This chain connects TRBV5-4 to TRBJ2-5; no clear D gene. The CDR3 extends over 13 amino acids. Trimming shortened V by 3 bases and J by 2 bases, and 8 bases separated the two germline ends. CDR1 is SGHNT, CDR2 YYREEE, per germline (reference sequence). CDR3: CASSSYSQETQYF. Written as DNA, the CDR3 is TGTGCCAGCAGCTCCTACAGTCAAGAGACCCAGTACTTC.

The rearrangement uses TRBV15 and TRBJ1-5; TRBD1 matches at 7 bases. Germline CDR1 LNHNV, CDR2 YYDKDF (reference sequence). V shed 3 bases, J shed 0 bases, and the junction held 5 bases outside the gene matches. The CDR3 extends over 16 amino acids. CDR3 in amino acids: CATSRGQPNSNQPQHF. The CDR3 coding sequence is TGTGCCACCAGCAGGGGACAGCCAAATAGCAATCAGCCCCAGCATTTT.

V usage is TRBV19 and J usage is TRBJ2-1; tentatively, D is TRBD2 (6 bases). V was shortened by 4 bases and J by 4 bases, with 11 bases between the two germline ends. Germline CDR1 and CDR2: LNHDA and SQIVND (reference sequence). CDR3 length: 14 amino acids. CDR3 region: CASSKGLLYNEQFF. For the CDR3, the DNA is TGTGCCAGTAGTAAGGGACTCTTATACAATGAGCAGTTCTTC.

This chain connects TRBV6-7 to TRBJ2-7; D is undetermined. TRBV6-7 is labeled an ORF, and its function is uncertain. Trimming left V 4 bases short and J 2 bases short, with 6 bases between. The CDR3 is 12 amino acids. The CDR3 nucleotides read TGTGCCAGCAGTTTTGGAGCCTACGAGCAGTACTTC. Translation gives CASSFGAYEQYF.

The genes are TRBV7-6 and TRBJ2-3; tentative D call: TRBD2 (7 bases). Germline CDR1 is SGHVS and CDR2 is FNYEAQ. The V end lost 4 bases, the J end lost 3 bases, and 14 bases lay between the germline ends. This CDR3 has 15 residues. CDR3 in amino acids: CASSSSRGGTDTQYF. DNA of the CDR3: TGTGCCAGCAGCTCCTCCAGGGGAGGGACAGATACGCAGTATTTT.

This chain joins TRBV5-1 and TRBJ2-3, with 10 bases aligning to TRBD1. Germline-derived CDR1 and CDR2 are SGHRS and YFSETQ. The CDR3 runs to 16 residues. J lost 3 bases, V lost 3 bases, and 7 bases had no gene match. CDR3 bases: TGCGCCAGCAGCTCACGACAGGGGGCATTGACAGATACGCAGTATTTT. Translation gives CASSSRQGALTDTQYF.

This clone has only a few counts. The chain carries TRBV9 and TRBJ2-1, with D unresolved. The CDR3 runs 15 residues. CDR1 SGDLS and CDR2 YYNGEE come from the germline V gene. The ends were cut back, 2 bases at V and 0 bases at J, with 9 bases in the middle. Written as DNA, the CDR3 is TGTGCCAGCAGCGTCACGGAGAGCTCCTACAATGAGCAGTTCTTC. This sequence encodes CASSVTESSYNEQFF.

This chain links TRBV5-1 with TRBJ1-1; D possibly corresponds to TRBD1 (6 bases). Germline assignment: CDR1 SGHRS and CDR2 YFSETQ. This CDR3 is built from 14 residues. Trimming shortened V by 4 bases and J by 2 bases, and 12 bases separated the two germline ends. The CDR3 loop reads CASSLRTANTEAFF. For the CDR3, the DNA is TGCGCCAGCAGCCTAAGGACAGCTAACACTGAAGCTTTCTTT.

The rearrangement uses TRBV28 and TRBJ2-1; D is possibly TRBD2 (6 bases). Germline CDR1 is MDHEN and CDR2 is SYDVKM. CDR3 length: 16 residues. V was pared by 3 bases and J by 7 bases, with 19 bases between. The CDR3 sequence: CASSFYGTGVGNEQFF. CDR3 coding DNA: TGTGCCAGCAGTTTCTACGGGACGGGAGTAGGGAATGAGCAGTTCTTC. Full variable domain (missing parts from reference TRBV28 and TRBJ2-1): DVKVTQSSRYLVKRTGEKVFLECVQDMDHENMFWYRQDPGLGLRLIYFSYDVKMKEKGDIPEGYSVSREKKERFSLILESASTNQTSMYLCASSFYGTGVGNEQFFGPGTRLTVL.

CDR3 sequence: CATGTSGTDTQYF. The CDR3 nucleotides are TGTGCCACCGGGACTAGTGGCACAGATACGCAGTATTTT. The chain uses TRBV28 and TRBJ2-3, with 8 positions matching TRBD2. CDR1 is MDHEN, CDR2 SYDVKM, per germline. The CDR3 extends over 13 amino acids. Trimming at V came to 10 bases and at J to 1 base, leaving 4 bases not matched to a gene.

This clone was recorded once. J is TRBJ2-7 and V is TRBV4-2, with 13 positions matching TRBD2. From germline, CDR1 is LGHNA and CDR2 YNFKEQ. CDR3 length: 15 residues. V shed 1 base, J shed 4 bases, and the junction held 1 base outside the gene matches. CDR3 coding DNA: TGTGCCAGCAGCCAAGCGGGACTAGCGGGATACGAGCAGTACTTC. This codes for CASSQAGLAGYEQYF.

The J gene is TRBJ1-1, the V gene TRBV7-3, with 7 bases lining up with TRBD1. Germline assignment: CDR1 SGHTA and CDR2 FQGTGA. CDR3 length: 14 amino acids. V lost 3 bases and J lost 6; bases outside the gene matches: 7. The DNA for the CDR3 is TGTGCCAGCAGCTTGGGGCAGGGGGGATCTGAAGCTTTCTTT. It is translated as CASSLGQGGSEAFF.

The chain is built from TRBV1 and TRBJ2-5; the table names TRBD2, a call not compared with the DNA. TRBV1 is assigned pseudogene status. This CDR3 spans 16 amino acids. In DNA form, the CDR3 reads TGCACCAGCAGCCAAGATCGGGCGGGATGGGGGGAGACCCAGTACTTC. Translating gives CTSSQDRAGWGETQYF.

This clone has a single count. V and J are TRBV7-3 and TRBJ1-2, with TRBD1 as a possible D gene (5 bases). V lost 1 base and J 1 base, leaving 13 bases between the germline ends. In germline, CDR1 is SGHTA, CDR2 FQGTGA. The CDR3 has 16 amino acids. CDR3 bases: TGTGCCAGCAGCTTAAGGTCAAGGGGTAGTAACTATGGCTACACCTTC. It encodes CASSLRSRGSNYGYTF. The full variable domain, its missing parts supplied by reference TRBV7-3 and TRBJ1-2, is GAGVSQTPSNKVTEKGKYVELRCDPISGHTALYWYRQSLGQGPEFLIYFQGTGAADDSGLPNDRFFAVRPEGSVSTLKIQRTERGDSAVYLCASSLRSRGSNYGYTFGSGTRLTVV.

Turning to this clone: This CDR3 is also generated by other DNA sequences in the sample. The chain employs TRBV7-3 and TRBJ2-1; D might be TRBD2 (6 bases). Germline CDR1 is SGHTA and CDR2 is FQGTGA. The CDR3 covers 15 residues. Trimming removed 0 bases at V and 3 bases at J, with 9 bases between. The CDR3 nucleotides read TGTGCCAGCAGCTTAACTAGCGGATACTACAATGAGCAGTTCTTC. This gives the protein CASSLTSGYYNEQFF.